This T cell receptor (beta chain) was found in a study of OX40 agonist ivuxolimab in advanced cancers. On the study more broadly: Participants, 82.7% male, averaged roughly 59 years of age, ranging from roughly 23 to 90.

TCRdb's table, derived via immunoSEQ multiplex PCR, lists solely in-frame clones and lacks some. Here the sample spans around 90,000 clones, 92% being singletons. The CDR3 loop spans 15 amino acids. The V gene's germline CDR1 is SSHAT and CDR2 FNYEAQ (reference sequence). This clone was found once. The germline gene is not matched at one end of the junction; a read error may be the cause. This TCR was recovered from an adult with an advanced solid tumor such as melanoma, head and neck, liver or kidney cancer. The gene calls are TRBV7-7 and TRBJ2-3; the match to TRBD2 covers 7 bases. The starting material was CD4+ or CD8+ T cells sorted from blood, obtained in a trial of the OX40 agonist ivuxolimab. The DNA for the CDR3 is TGTGCTAGCAGCCCTCTAAGCGGGGGCACAGATACGCAGTATTTT. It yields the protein CASSPLSGGTDTQYF.